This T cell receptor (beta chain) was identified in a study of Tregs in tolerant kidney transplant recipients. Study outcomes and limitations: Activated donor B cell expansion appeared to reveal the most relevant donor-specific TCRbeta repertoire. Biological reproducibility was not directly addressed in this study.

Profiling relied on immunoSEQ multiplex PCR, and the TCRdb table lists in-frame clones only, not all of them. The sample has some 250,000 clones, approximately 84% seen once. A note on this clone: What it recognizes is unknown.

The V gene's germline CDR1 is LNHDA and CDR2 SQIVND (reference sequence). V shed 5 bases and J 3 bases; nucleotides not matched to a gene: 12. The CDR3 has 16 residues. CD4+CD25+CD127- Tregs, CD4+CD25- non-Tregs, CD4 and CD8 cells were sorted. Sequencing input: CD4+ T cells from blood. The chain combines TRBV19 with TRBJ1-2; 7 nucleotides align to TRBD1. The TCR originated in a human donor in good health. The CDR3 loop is CASSSYQGEAHYGYTF. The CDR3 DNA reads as TGTGCCAGTAGTTCATACCAGGGGGAGGCACACTATGGCTACACCTTC. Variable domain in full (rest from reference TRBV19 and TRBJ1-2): DGGITQSPKYLFRKEGQNVTLSCEQNLNHDAMYWYRQDPGQGLRLIYYSQIVNDFQKGDIAEGYSVSREKKESFPLTVTSAQKNPTAFYLCASSSYQGEAHYGYTFGSGTRLTVV.